This entry is about one TCR beta chain. Its antigen is not identified. J lost 4 bases, V lost 5 bases, and 7 bases had no gene match. Germline CDR1 is MNHEY and CDR2 is SMNVEV (reference sequence). The CDR3 has 14 amino acids. With 60 Vbeta and 13 Jbeta primers, the PCR was carried out. Authors' methods: A follow-up analysis tallied tens of millions of unique TCR beta chains, some 9.9 million shared. Sequencing was performed with immunoSEQ multiplex PCR; in TCRdb, only in-frame clones are kept and a portion is missing. For V, J and clone size, that table is used; D and trimming come from the DNA. The data show about 100,000 clones, around 63% seen once. These data are taken from a study of cytomegalovirus exposure and HLA in healthy donors. Findings and limits, study-wide: Published work reported that the classifier diagnosed cytomegalovirus status with high specificity and sensitivity.

Among the donors, all were healthy bone marrow donors. Sequencing used PBMCs. The sequence was collected from a human donor in good health. V gene TRBV27 combines with J gene TRBJ2-7, with 8 bases fitting TRBD2. The DNA of the CDR3 is TGTGCCAGCAGTATGGTTAGCGGGATTTACGAGCAGTACTTC. It encodes CASSMVSGIYEQYF.